The 23 T cell receptor beta chains reported below all come from one sample, sequenced in a study of beta chain features in type 1 diabetes. Expressed TCRB transcripts were sequenced because the isolated RNA had all been reverse transcribed beforehand. Measured with immunoSEQ multiplex PCR; TCRdb has only the in-frame clones, and not every one. The sample has about 410,000 clones, more than 11% seen once. Sequencing was performed on naive CD4+ T cells from blood. These receptors came from a man younger than 40 in good health.

V gene TRBV7-2 combines with J gene TRBJ2-7; 9 positions agree with TRBD2. Germline trimming cut 6 bases from V and 7 bases from J; bases unmatched to any gene: 22. CDR3 length: 18 amino acids. Per germline, CDR1 SGHTA and CDR2 FQGNSA. CDR3 sequence (DNA): TGTGCCAGCAGAGTTCTAAGCAAGTATCCTAGCGGGATGATAGAGCAGTACGTC. Residues: CASRVLSKYPSGMIEQYV.

This clone was detected a few times. CDR3 amino acids: CASSQRDGNYEQYF. CDR3 DNA sequence: TGTGCCAGCAGCCAAAGGGACGGAAACTACGAGCAGTACTTC. The J gene is TRBJ2-7, the V gene TRBV13; D assignment may be TRBD1 or TRBD2 (5 bases each). The CDR3 is 14 residues long. Germline-derived CDR1 and CDR2 are PRHDT and FYEKMQ (reference sequence). V gave up 5 bases and J gave up 3 bases, with 14 bases separating them. The full variable domain, completed using reference TRBV13 and TRBJ2-7, is AAGVIQSPRHLIKEKRETATLKCYPIPRHDTVYWYQQGPGQDPQFLISFYEKMQSDKGSIPDRFSAQQFSDYHSELNMSSLELGDSALYFCASSQRDGNYEQYFGPGTRLTVT.

The chain is built from TRBV5-1 and TRBJ2-6; a possible D gene is TRBD2 (5 bases). V was shortened by 1 base and J by 2 bases, with 13 bases between the two germline ends. The CDR3 runs 17 residues. Germline CDR1 reads SGHRS; CDR2 reads YFSETQ. The CDR3 region is CASSLSGVWTGANVLTF. CDR3 coding DNA: TGCGCCAGCAGCTTGTCCGGGGTATGGACTGGGGCCAACGTCCTGACTTTC.

About this clone itself: Distinct nucleotide sequences in the sample also encode this CDR3. The rearrangement joins TRBV20-1 to TRBJ2-1, with D hard to call. Per germline, CDR1 DFQATT and CDR2 SNEGSKA (reference sequence). V lost 5 bases to trimming and J lost 4 bases, with 6 bases between them. The CDR3 length is 11 residues. Here the CDR3 DNA reads TGCAGTGCTCGTGGATACAATGAGCAGTTCTTC. It specifies CSARGYNEQFF.

The sample holds a few counts of this clone. This sequence joins TRBV14 and TRBJ2-3, with 8 bases identical to TRBD2. The V gene's germline CDR1 is SGHDN and CDR2 FVKESK. V gave up 4 bases and J gave up 0 bases; unmatched junction bases: 6. The CDR3 length is 16 residues. The CDR3 DNA follows: TGTGCCAGCAGCCGGGTGGCTAGCGGGAGCACAGATACGCAGTATTTT. Its translation is CASSRVASGSTDTQYF.

There are a few counts of this clone. CDR3 region: CATSRQATDTQYF. The CDR3 DNA reads as TGTGCCACCAGCAGACAGGCGACAGATACGCAGTATTTT. This chain joins TRBV15 and TRBJ2-3; D gene ambiguous. The CDR3 loop spans 13 amino acids. V was trimmed by 2 bases and J by 3 bases, leaving 6 bases between them. Germline assignment: CDR1 LNHNV and CDR2 YYDKDF (reference sequence).

This clone was seen more than once but under ten times. This rearrangement joins TRBV30 to TRBJ1-3; D not resolved. Trimming cost V 0 bases and J 0 bases, with 12 bases left between them. The CDR3 is made up of 16 amino acids. Germline V gene data show CDR1 as GTSNPN and CDR2 as SVGIG (reference sequence). CDR3 residues: CAWSVRLYGSGNTIYF. CDR3 nucleotide sequence: TGTGCCTGGAGTGTACGTTTATACGGCTCTGGAAACACCATATATTTT.

This clone has just a few counts. The rearrangement links TRBV7-9 to TRBJ2-3; D is unclear. V dropped 2 bases and J dropped 8 bases, with 8 bases sitting between them. Germline V gives CDR1 SEHNR, CDR2 FQNEAQ (reference sequence). This CDR3 contains 12 residues. The CDR3 DNA follows: TGTGCCAGCAGCTTATCGCGTGGTACGCAGTATTTT. It yields the protein CASSLSRGTQYF. Drawing the rest from reference TRBV7-9 and TRBJ2-3, the complete variable domain is DTGVSQNPRHKITKRGQNVTFRCDPISEHNRLYWYRQTLGQGPEFLTYFQNEAQLEKSRLLSDRFSAERPKGSFSTLEIQRTEQGDSAMYLCASSLSRGTQYFGPGTRLTVL.

V gene TRBV2 combines with J gene TRBJ2-1; D unclear. Germline V gene sequence: CDR1 SNHLY, CDR2 FYNNEI. V lost 2 bases and J lost 4, with 9 bases in between. The CDR3 runs 14 residues. CDR3 region: CASSERTAYNEQFF. The CDR3 nucleotides are TGTGCCAGCAGTGAACGGACGGCGTACAATGAGCAGTTCTTC.

This clone was observed a handful of times. V usage is TRBV7-9 and J usage is TRBJ2-5; 7 nucleotides match TRBD2. Trimming at V came to 6 bases and at J to 7 bases, leaving 17 bases not matched to a gene. The CDR3 extends over 16 amino acids. Per germline, CDR1 SEHNR and CDR2 FQNEAQ (reference sequence). The CDR3 here is CASSSTIGSTGGTQYF. The DNA of the CDR3 is TGTGCCAGCAGTTCGACCATCGGGTCGACGGGGGGGACCCAGTACTTC.

This chain connects TRBV18 to TRBJ2-6; D not resolved. CDR1 and CDR2 from the germline V gene are KGHSH and LQKENI. The CDR3 totals 17 residues. Trimming shortened V by 3 bases and J by 1 base, and 13 bases separated the two germline ends. The chain's CDR3 is CASSPLHGGSGANVLTF. The CDR3 nucleotides read TGTGCCAGCTCACCGCTTCATGGTGGTTCTGGGGCCAACGTCCTGACTTTC.

In its sample, this clone was seen many times. The chain joins TRBV30 to TRBJ1-2, with D hard to call. Germline V lookup: CDR1 GTSNPN, CDR2 SVGIG (reference sequence). This CDR3 has 14 residues. V gave up 3 bases and J gave up 3 bases, with 14 bases separating them. The CDR3 DNA follows: TGTGCCTGGAGGGGCGGGCGACTGGACTATGGCTACACCTTC. Protein: CAWRGGRLDYGYTF.

This clone was counted only a few times. V gene TRBV27 combines with J gene TRBJ2-7, with D maybe TRBD1 (5 bases). Germline V gene lookup returns CDR1 MNHEY and CDR2 SMNVEV (reference sequence). The V end was cut by 3 bases, the J end by 5 bases, with 14 bases between. The CDR3 loop spans 14 amino acids. The CDR3 DNA sequence: TGTGCCAGCAGTTTTATGGGCAGGGAAGACGAGCAGTACTTC. Protein product: CASSFMGREDEQYF.

This clone has just one count. The chain combines TRBV7-2 with TRBJ2-5; TRBD1 or TRBD2 may be the D gene (5 bases each). The CDR3 is made up of 14 amino acids. Germline V gene sequence: CDR1 SGHTA, CDR2 FQGNSA. Deletions cut 3 bases from V and 5 bases from J, with 13 bases between. CDR3 DNA sequence: TGTGCCAGCAGCTTGGCACTAGGGGTCGAGACCCAGTACTTC. Encoded protein: CASSLALGVETQYF.

The chain has TRBV29-1 and TRBJ1-1; a possible D gene is TRBD1 (5 bases). Germline lookup yields CDR1 SQVTM and CDR2 ANQGSEA. This CDR3 comprises 13 residues. V lost 6 bases, J lost 2 bases, and 13 bases lay in between. The DNA of the CDR3 is TGCAGCGTCGGGGGTGGCCGCAACACTGAAGCTTTCTTT. Amino acid sequence: CSVGGGRNTEAFF.

V gene TRBV7-2 combines with J gene TRBJ2-1, with D possibly being TRBD2 (5 bases). Germline values: CDR1 SGHTA, CDR2 FQGNSA. This CDR3 has 15 residues. V was cut by 5 bases and J by 5 bases, with 16 bases left in between. For the CDR3, the DNA is TGTGCCAGCAGCGGGGTGGACTTCGGTGACAATGAGCAGTTCTTC. As protein: CASSGVDFGDNEQFF.

This clone showed up just a few times. The rearrangement joins TRBV30 to TRBJ2-3; a weak D match, TRBD2 (5 bases). The CDR3 contains 12 residues. The V end lost 1 base, the J end lost 11 bases, and 13 bases lay between the germline ends. Germline CDR1 and CDR2: GTSNPN and SVGIG (reference sequence). The CDR3: CAWSAAGVGQYF. The CDR3 DNA is TGTGCCTGGAGTGCGGCCGGGGTTGGGCAGTATTTT.

This clone was observed once. The V and J genes are TRBV7-2 and TRBJ2-3; TRBD2 is a possible D gene (6 bases). CDR3 length equals 17 residues. V was pared by 5 bases and J by 1 base, with 19 bases between. The germline V gene has CDR1 SGHTA and CDR2 FQGNSA. This chain's CDR3 is CASSKTLRRGGTDTQYF. As DNA, the CDR3 is TGTGCCAGCAGCAAGACCCTGCGGCGGGGAGGCACAGATACGCAGTATTTT.

This clone occurred a few times. The chain employs TRBV7-8 and TRBJ2-7; D unclear. The CDR3 totals 16 residues. V lost 5 bases to trimming and J lost 2 bases, with 19 bases between them. The germline CDR1 and CDR2 sequences are SGHVS and FQNEAQ. The CDR3 sequence: CASSPQSGLRTYEQYF. The CDR3 coding sequence is TGTGCCAGCAGCCCCCAGAGTGGGCTAAGAACCTACGAGCAGTACTTC. The full variable domain, completed using reference TRBV7-8 and TRBJ2-7, is GAGVSQSPRYKVAKRGQDVALRCDPISGHVSLFWYQQALGQGPEFLTYFQNEAQLDKSGLPSDRFFAERPEGSVSTLKIQRTQQEDSAVYLCASSPQSGLRTYEQYFGPGTRLTVT.

The gene calls are TRBV20-1 and TRBJ1-1; D gene ambiguous. Looked up from germline, CDR1 is DFQATT and CDR2 is SNEGSKA (reference sequence). The CDR3 has 11 amino acids. Deletions cut 3 bases from V and 6 bases from J, with 8 bases between. The CDR3 sequence is CSASVGPEAFF. The CDR3, as DNA: TGCAGTGCTAGCGTAGGCCCTGAAGCTTTCTTT.

This clone was seen a handful of times. The chain has TRBV7-9 and TRBJ1-1; D possibly corresponds to TRBD1 (5 bases). This CDR3 has 13 amino acids. The V end lost 8 bases, the J end lost 4 bases, and 14 bases lay between the germline ends. The germline CDR1 and CDR2 sequences are SEHNR and FQNEAQ (reference sequence). The DNA for the CDR3 is TGTGCCAGCGGGGGAGCCCTCGGCACTGAAGCTTTCTTT. This gives the protein CASGGALGTEAFF.

The chain recombines TRBV5-1 with TRBJ1-1; D may be TRBD1 (5 bases). Germline values: CDR1 SGHRS, CDR2 YFSETQ. The CDR3 runs 14 residues. Between the trimmed V and J ends, which lost 2 bases and 3 bases, there was a span of 11 bases. The CDR3 is CASSFTLGDTEAFF. Here the CDR3 DNA reads TGCGCCAGCAGCTTCACGCTGGGGGACACTGAAGCTTTCTTT.

The CDR3 protein is CASSVAARGLGANVLTF. CDR3 DNA: TGTGCCAGCAGCGTAGCCGCTCGGGGACTTGGGGCCAACGTCCTGACTTTC. The chain uses TRBV9 and TRBJ2-6; maybe TRBD2 (6 bases). The germline gives CDR1 SGDLS, CDR2 YYNGEE. The CDR3 runs 17 residues. Deletions cut 0 bases from V and 3 bases from J, with 13 bases between.